These T cell receptor beta chains were read from a single sample in a study of T cell responses to AZD1222 COVID-19 vaccine. Only in-frame clones appear in the TCRdb table, and some are missing; sequencing was by immunoSEQ multiplex PCR. Of more than 85,000 clones in the sample, around 82% were seen once. This specimen was peripheral blood, taken on day 0 of AZD1222 vaccination. These receptor sequences come from an adult in good health. Each CDR3 is given with its conserved first and last residue. Each record gives: V gene, D gene, clone size, J gene, CDR3 protein, CDR3 DNA. A D gene is named only where the DNA matches it firmly. The size field is filled for only some rows; it gives once, few, many or a size class.

V: TRBV27; D: TRBD2; size: few; J: TRBJ2-5; CDR3: CASSQRLGTSGRGETQYF; DNA: TGTGCCAGCAGTCAAAGACTGGGGACTAGCGGGAGGGGGGAGACCCAGTACTTC
V: TRBV7-2; D: NA; size: NA; J: TRBJ1-5; CDR3: CASSLGRRGNQPQHF; DNA: TGTGCCAGCAGCTTAGGTCGGAGGGGCAATCAGCCCCAGCATTTT
V: TRBV11-2; D: NA; size: NA; J: TRBJ1-6; CDR3: CASSLARDNSPLHF; DNA: TGTGCCAGCAGCTTAGCACGGGATAATTCACCCCTCCACTTT
V: TRBV5-8; D: NA; size: NA; J: TRBJ2-2; CDR3: CASSFPTENTGELFF; DNA: TGTGCCAGCAGCTTTCCGACAGAAAACACCGGGGAGCTGTTTTTT
V: TRBV6-4; D: TRBD1; size: few; J: TRBJ1-5; CDR3: CASKEGQVGPNQPQHF; DNA: TGTGCCAGCAAAGAGGGACAGGTAGGACCCAATCAGCCCCAGCATTTT
V: TRBV18; D: NA; size: NA; J: TRBJ1-3; CDR3: CASSPPGNSGNTIYF; DNA: TGTGCCAGCTCACCACCAGGCAACTCTGGAAACACCATATATTTT
V: TRBV6-2/TRBV6-3; D: TRBD1; size: few; J: TRBJ1-1; CDR3: CASSDPQSRGRKEAFF; DNA: TGTGCCAGCAGTGACCCCCAAAGTAGGGGGCGAAAAGAGGCTTTCTTT
V: TRBV30; D: NA; size: NA; J: TRBJ2-3; CDR3: CAWSVGYTDTQYF; DNA: TGTGCCTGGAGTGTTGGCTACACAGATACGCAGTATTTT
V: TRBV5-5; D: NA; size: few; J: TRBJ2-7; CDR3: CASSPMLGPSGEQYF; DNA: TGTGCCAGCAGCCCCATGTTGGGCCCCTCTGGCGAGCAGTACTTC
V: TRBV19; D: TRBD1; size: few; J: TRBJ2-7; CDR3: CARDRESTYEQYF; DNA: TGTGCCAGGGACAGGGAAAGTACCTACGAGCAGTACTTC
V: TRBV5-6; D: NA; size: NA; J: TRBJ1-5; CDR3: CASRLGTAIHQPQHF; DNA: TGTGCCAGCAGGCTGGGAACAGCCATACATCAGCCCCAGCATTTT
V: TRBV9; D: TRBD1; size: NA; J: TRBJ1-5; CDR3: CASSEGQGLSNQPQHF; DNA: TGTGCCAGCAGCGAGGGACAGGGGCTTAGCAATCAGCCCCAGCATTTT
V: TRBV19; D: NA; size: NA; J: TRBJ2-2; CDR3: CASSPGPEMNTGELFF; DNA: TGTGCCAGTAGTCCCGGACCCGAGATGAACACCGGGGAGCTGTTTTTT
V: TRBV2; D: TRBD2; size: NA; J: TRBJ2-5; CDR3: CASSESGVRRETQYF; DNA: TGTGCCAGCAGTGAAAGCGGGGTTAGAAGGGAGACCCAGTACTTC
V: TRBV19; D: NA; size: NA; J: TRBJ1-3; CDR3: CASRDSGRGNTIYF; DNA: TGTGCCAGTAGAGACTCCGGGAGAGGAAACACCATATATTTT
V: TRBV5-1; D: TRBD1; size: few; J: TRBJ1-2; CDR3: CASSLEGGAGYNGYTF; DNA: TGCGCCAGCAGCTTGGAAGGGGGCGCCGGATATAATGGCTACACCTTC
V: TRBV6-5; D: NA; size: NA; J: TRBJ1-4; CDR3: CASSSVRAGEKLFF; DNA: TGTGCCAGCAGTTCTGTCAGGGCGGGCGAAAAACTGTTTTTT
V: TRBV5-1; D: NA; size: few; J: TRBJ2-1; CDR3: CASSQGRGRYNEQFF; DNA: TGCGCCAGCAGCCAAGGGAGGGGGCGTTACAATGAGCAGTTCTTC
V: TRBV29-1; D: TRBD1; size: NA; J: TRBJ1-1; CDR3: CSVEEVQGFTEAFF; DNA: TGCAGCGTTGAAGAGGTACAGGGGTTCACTGAAGCTTTCTTT
V: TRBV4-3; D: TRBD2; size: few; J: TRBJ2-1; CDR3: CASSHSRTSGRHNEQFF; DNA: TGCGCCAGCAGCCATTCCAGGACTAGCGGGAGGCACAATGAGCAGTTCTTC
V: TRBV9; D: NA; size: NA; J: TRBJ1-4; CDR3: CASSYGATNEKLFF; DNA: TGTGCCAGCAGCTACGGTGCAACTAATGAAAAACTGTTTTTT
V: TRBV5-1; D: NA; size: NA; J: TRBJ2-5; CDR3: CASSLALRGEKETQYF; DNA: TGCGCCAGCAGCTTGGCTCTTCGCGGGGAAAAAGAGACCCAGTACTTC
V: TRBV4-1; D: TRBD1; size: once; J: TRBJ2-7; CDR3: CASTRTGGLDEQYF; DNA: TGCGCCAGCACTCGGACAGGGGGCTTAGACGAGCAGTACTTC
V: TRBV5-1; D: NA; size: NA; J: TRBJ2-5; CDR3: CASSSGRGPQETQYF; DNA: TGCGCCAGCAGCTCCGGCCGGGGGCCCCAAGAGACCCAGTACTTC
V: TRBV29-1; D: NA; size: NA; J: TRBJ1-2; CDR3: CSGGQTNYGYTF; DNA: TGCAGCGGCGGACAGACTAACTATGGCTACACCTTC
V: TRBV4-3; D: TRBD1; size: NA; J: TRBJ2-5; CDR3: CASSQVTGQETQYF; DNA: TGCGCCAGCAGCCAAGTGACAGGGCAAGAGACCCAGTACTTC
V: TRBV7-8; D: NA; size: NA; J: TRBJ2-5; CDR3: CASSPHPRPQETQYF; DNA: TGTGCCAGCAGCCCCCATCCCCGGCCTCAGGAGACCCAGTACTTC
V: TRBV7-6; D: TRBD2; size: NA; J: TRBJ2-1; CDR3: CASSLSSGRGDNEQFF; DNA: TGTGCCAGCAGCTTGAGTAGCGGGAGAGGGGACAATGAGCAGTTCTTC
V: TRBV5-5; D: NA; size: NA; J: TRBJ2-7; CDR3: CASSSPGKDEQYF; DNA: TGTGCCAGCAGCTCGCCCGGCAAGGACGAGCAGTACTTC
V: TRBV5-1; D: NA; size: NA; J: TRBJ1-1; CDR3: CASSLDSSTEAFF; DNA: TGCGCCAGCAGCTTGGACAGTAGCACTGAAGCTTTCTTT
V: TRBV6-4; D: NA; size: NA; J: TRBJ2-3; CDR3: CASINLVITDTQYF; DNA: TGTGCCAGCATCAACTTGGTCATCACAGATACGCAGTATTTT
V: TRBV28; D: NA; size: NA; J: TRBJ1-5; CDR3: CASSSARTGSNQPQHF; DNA: TGTGCCAGCAGTTCTGCAAGGACGGGGAGCAATCAGCCCCAGCATTTT
V: TRBV7-2; D: NA; size: NA; J: TRBJ2-2; CDR3: CASSRTNYYTGELFF; DNA: TGTGCCAGCAGTCGGACTAACTATTACACCGGGGAGCTGTTTTTT
V: TRBV18; D: NA; size: few; J: TRBJ1-2; CDR3: CASSPGTEYGYTF; DNA: TGTGCCAGCTCACCCGGGACTGAATATGGCTACACCTTC
V: TRBV7-9; D: NA; size: NA; J: TRBJ1-4; CDR3: CASSPDAGREKLFF; DNA: TGTGCCAGCAGCCCGGACGCAGGGCGCGAAAAACTGTTTTTT
V: TRBV7-7; D: TRBD2; size: NA; J: TRBJ2-2; CDR3: CASSVAGGVTTGELFF; DNA: TGTGCCAGCAGCGTCGCGGGGGGCGTGACAACCGGGGAGCTGTTTTTT
V: TRBV2; D: NA; size: once; J: TRBJ1-5; CDR3: CASKAEISNQPQHF; DNA: TGTGCCAGCAAAGCAGAAATTAGCAATCAGCCCCAGCATTTT
V: TRBV4-3; D: NA; size: NA; J: TRBJ1-2; CDR3: CASSQDQGWGYTF; DNA: TGCGCCAGCAGCCAAGATCAGGGGTGGGGCTACACCTTC
V: TRBV20-1; D: NA; size: NA; J: TRBJ1-2; CDR3: CSASPGRGGYTF; DNA: TGCAGTGCTAGTCCGGGGAGGGGAGGCTACACCTTC
V: TRBV2; D: NA; size: few; J: TRBJ2-2; CDR3: CASNLREANTGELFF; DNA: TGTGCCAGCAATCTCAGGGAAGCTAACACCGGGGAGCTGTTTTTT
V: TRBV18; D: TRBD1; size: once; J: TRBJ1-2; CDR3: CASSPGTGKSGYTF; DNA: TGTGCCAGCTCACCCGGGACAGGGAAGAGTGGCTACACCTTC
V: TRBV29-1; D: TRBD1; size: once; J: TRBJ2-7; CDR3: CSVLTRTGGIYEQYF; DNA: TGCAGCGTACTGACACGGACAGGGGGCATCTACGAGCAGTACTTC
V: TRBV6-5; D: TRBD1; size: NA; J: TRBJ1-2; CDR3: CASRAGQGYYGYTF; DNA: TGTGCCAGCAGGGCGGGACAGGGGTACTATGGCTACACCTTC
V: TRBV6-2/TRBV6-3; D: TRBD2; size: NA; J: TRBJ2-7; CDR3: CASSPIRLAGGTYEQYF; DNA: TGTGCCAGCAGCCCTATAAGGCTAGCGGGAGGGACCTACGAGCAGTACTTC